Listed here are 14 T cell receptor beta chains from one sample, sequenced in a study of blood T cells in healthy people across ages. PCR was performed a second time for about 7 to 12 cycles using a sample-barcoded 5' primer and a J-beta primer mix. MiXCR, run by TCRdb on the 5' RACE reads, gives a single entry per CDR3 protein. The table has about 1,500,000 distinct CDR3 sequences, 28% seen once; the top ten hold roughly 8%. Sequencing was performed on blood. The receptors come from a woman aged 30 to 39 in good health.

The gene calls are TRBV5-6 and TRBJ2-7, with D unclear. This CDR3 comprises 15 residues. Germline V gene data show CDR1 as SGHDT and CDR2 as YYEEEE. The germline V and J ends were trimmed by 1 base and 5 bases, with 16 bases remaining between them. CDR3 nucleotide sequence: TGTGCCAGCAGCTTGAAGCAGGCAACCCACAACGAGCAGTACTTC. Amino acid sequence: CASSLKQATHNEQYF.

This clonotype has a handful of counts. The chain links TRBV6-2 or TRBV6-3 to TRBJ2-1, with TRBD2 identical over 9 bases. The trim removed 2 bases at V and 14 bases at J, leaving 7 bases unmatched. The CDR3 extends over 13 amino acids. Germline CDR1 is MNHEY and CDR2 is SVGEGT. The CDR3 is CASSYLAGGRKFF. CDR3 nucleotide sequence: TGTGCCAGCAGTTACCTCGCGGGGGGGCGGAAGTTCTTC.

In its sample, this clonotype was seen a few times. The gene calls are TRBV11-3 and TRBJ2-1, with 7 nucleotides matching TRBD2. This CDR3 has 14 residues. J gave up 9 bases and V 1 base, and 6 bases lay outside the gene matches. Germline values: CDR1 SGHNT, CDR2 YENEEA. The CDR3 region is CASSLGRGTSEQFF. The CDR3 DNA is TGTGCCAGCAGCTTAGGGCGGGGGACCAGTGAGCAGTTCTTC.

This clonotype has just a few counts. The chain has TRBV2 and TRBJ2-3; D is unresolved. CDR1 and CDR2 (germline): SNHLY, FYNNEI. CDR3 length: 12 residues. Trimming took 7 bases from V and 6 from J, leaving 11 bases between them. The CDR3: CASTGSPDTQYF. The CDR3, as DNA: TGTGCCAGCACCGGTTCCCCTGATACGCAGTATTTT.

Ten or more counts support this clonotype. This chain links TRBV20-1 with TRBJ2-7, with D perhaps TRBD2 (6 bases). Germline loops: CDR1 DFQATT, CDR2 SNEGSKA (reference sequence). V lost 2 bases and J 5 bases, leaving 7 bases between the germline ends. The CDR3 is 11 residues long. CDR3 nucleotide sequence: TGCAGTGCTAGAACGGGGGACGAGCAGTACTTC. It is translated as CSARTGDEQYF.

This clonotype was counted a few times. The chain is built from TRBV10-3 and TRBJ2-3; TRBD2 might be the D (6 bases). The CDR3 length is 13 residues. Looked up from germline, CDR1 is ENHRY and CDR2 is SYGVKD. Trimming took 11 bases from V and 4 from J, leaving 16 bases between them. The CDR3 DNA reads as TGTGCCGCGTCCCCCGGGGAGGCAGATACGCAGTATTTT. The encoded protein is CAASPGEADTQYF.

This clonotype was counted between two and nine times. The chain uses TRBV28 and TRBJ2-7; a weak D match, TRBD1 (6 bases). Germline lookup yields CDR1 MDHEN and CDR2 SYDVKM. The CDR3 length is 11 residues. With 11 bases removed from V and 4 bases from J, the gap between germline ends came to 12 bases. The CDR3 coding sequence is TGTGCCTGCCTGGGGGCTTACGAGCAGTACTTC. Encoded protein: CACLGAYEQYF.

J is TRBJ2-5 and V is TRBV18; perhaps TRBD1 as D (5 bases). This CDR3 has 14 amino acids. Per the germline V gene, CDR1 is KGHSH and CDR2 is LQKENI. V was trimmed by 0 bases and J by 4 bases, leaving 9 bases between them. Here the CDR3 DNA reads TGTGCCAGCTCACCACCGAGCAGGGCAGAGACCCAGTACTTC. Protein: CASSPPSRAETQYF.

Comments on this clonotype: Given the absence of the conserved phenylalanine or tryptophan at the CDR3 end, a read error is likely. This rearrangement joins TRBV19 to TRBJ2-1, with 8 bases that match TRBD1. Looked up from germline, CDR1 is LNHDA and CDR2 is SQIVND (reference sequence). This CDR3 has 16 residues. V lost 3 bases to trimming and J lost 5 bases; unmatched junction nucleotides: 9. CDR3 sequence (DNA): TGTGCCAGTAGTATCTATCCGGGACAGGCAAACAATGAGCAGTTCTTA. Translating gives CASSIYPGQANNEQFL.

This clonotype was seen a single time. This sequence joins TRBV5-5 and TRBJ2-7, with 8 bases that match TRBD1. V gave up 4 bases and J gave up 7 bases; unmatched junction bases: 10. Germline V gives CDR1 SGHKS, CDR2 YYEKEE (reference sequence). This CDR3 contains 14 residues. The CDR3 region is CASSGLTGAGEQYF. The DNA of the CDR3 is TGTGCCAGCAGCGGACTGACAGGGGCGGGGGAGCAGTACTTC.

This chain links TRBV5-1 with TRBJ2-3; 8 nucleotides line up with TRBD2. Germline assignment: CDR1 SGHRS and CDR2 YFSETQ. J gave up 4 bases and V 2 bases, and 6 bases lay outside the gene matches. CDR3 length: 15 residues. The CDR3 sequence: CASSFLAGSSDTQYF. The CDR3 DNA sequence: TGCGCCAGCAGCTTTCTAGCGGGTTCCTCAGATACGCAGTATTTT.

The chain uses TRBV6-1 and TRBJ1-1, with a weak D call TRBD1 (6 bases). The CDR3 is made up of 15 amino acids. The germline V and J ends were trimmed by 8 bases and 1 base, with 17 bases remaining between them. CDR1 and CDR2 from the germline V gene are MNHNS and SASEGT. The CDR3 DNA follows: TGTGCCAGCTACCTACACGCGGGACAGAACACTGAAGCTTTCTTT. Translation gives CASYLHAGQNTEAFF.

The J gene is TRBJ1-6, the V gene TRBV7-6, with D unresolved. Trimming took off 5 bases at V and 5 bases at J, with 13 bases between the two ends. This CDR3 has 15 residues. Germline V gene lookup returns CDR1 SGHVS and CDR2 FNYEAQ. CDR3 DNA sequence: TGTGCCAGCAGCCCCCAGAGAGGGAATAATTCACCCCTCCACTTT. It translates to CASSPQRGNNSPLHF. Supplemented by reference TRBV7-6 and TRBJ1-6, the full variable domain reads GAGVSQSPRYKVTKRGQDVALRCDPISGHVSLYWYRQALGQGPEFLTYFNYEAQQDKSGLPNDRFSAERPEGSISTLTIQRTEQRDSAMYRCASSPQRGNNSPLHFGNGTRLTVT.

The chain joins TRBV12-3 or TRBV12-4 to TRBJ1-1; TRBD1 is a possible D gene (6 bases). This CDR3 is built from 14 residues. Trimming shortened V by 7 bases and J by 4 bases, and 16 bases separated the two germline ends. The CDR3 DNA reads as TGTGCCAGCACCATGGGGGGCATGAGCACTGAAGCTTTCTTT. Translation: CASTMGGMSTEAFF.